This T cell receptor (beta chain) is from a study of cytomegalovirus exposure and HLA in healthy donors. Vbeta (60) and Jbeta (13) primers were used in the PCR. Authors' data handling: Later work found roughly 80 million unique TCR beta chains, with about 10 million shared. Measured with immunoSEQ multiplex PCR; TCRdb has only the in-frame clones, and not every one. Clonal size and the V and J genes are those of that table, whereas D and trimming came from the DNA. The repertoire holds tens of thousands of clones, approximately 79% seen once, with approximately 3% in the top ten. The study's findings and limits: In vitro checks showed that a few CMV-associated chains really do target CMV antigens. The majority of CMV-associated TCR beta chains were reported as apparently HLA-restricted in a later analysis.

This clone was seen more than once but under ten times. No antigen is known for it. Among the donors, all were healthy bone marrow donors. Trimming shortened V by 6 bases and J by 5 bases, and 23 bases separated the two germline ends. Per the germline V gene, CDR1 is MDHEN and CDR2 is SYDVKM. CDR3 length equals 16 residues. What was sequenced was PBMCs. The chain recombines TRBV28 with TRBJ2-7; tentatively, D is TRBD1 (6 bases). The sequence was obtained from a man aged 25 to 40 in good health and CMV-seronegative. CDR3 in DNA: TGTGCCAGCAGAGACCCTTCCGGGACACGGCAACACGAGCAGTACTTC. The encoded protein is CASRDPSGTRQHEQYF.